The clone carrying this T cell receptor (beta chain) has only one observation. The data derive from a study of blood T cell repertoires in COVID-19. Study information: COVID-19 samples from acute and convalescent phases originated in the United States, Italy and Spain. From T cells, B-cell-depleted T cells, or PBMCs came the material, which was cDNA or gDNA.

There are 11 residues in the CDR3. Germline V gene data show CDR1 as ENHRY and CDR2 as SYGVKD. Trimming left V 5 bases short and J 6 bases short, with 8 bases between. Per the original methods: Amplification of reference gene primers was used by the study to estimate nucleated cell counts. Produced via immunoSEQ multiplex PCR; TCRdb's table is partial and in-frame only. V and J calls plus clone size are reproduced from that table; the DNA served to infer D and trimming. This table holds some 130,000 clones, approximately 77% found once. The chain combines TRBV10-3 with TRBJ2-7; possibly TRBD1 for D (6 bases). This sequence originates from a man older than 75 with acute or convalescent COVID-19. Input material: peripheral blood. In DNA form, the CDR3 reads TGTGCCATCAGTCAGACAGGCGAGCAGTACTTC. This translates into CAISQTGEQYF.